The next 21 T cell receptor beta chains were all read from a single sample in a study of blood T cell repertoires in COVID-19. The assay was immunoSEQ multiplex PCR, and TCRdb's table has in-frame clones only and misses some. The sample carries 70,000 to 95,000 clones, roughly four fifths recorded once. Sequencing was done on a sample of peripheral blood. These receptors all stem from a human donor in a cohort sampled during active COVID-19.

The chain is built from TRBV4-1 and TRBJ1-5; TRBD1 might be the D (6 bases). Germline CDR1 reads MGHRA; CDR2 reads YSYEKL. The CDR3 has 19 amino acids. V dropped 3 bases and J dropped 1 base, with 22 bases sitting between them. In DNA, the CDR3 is TGCGCCAGCAGCCAGGGGGAAGGACAGTTCAGGGGAAGCAATCAGCCCCAGCATTTT. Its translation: CASSQGEGQFRGSNQPQHF.

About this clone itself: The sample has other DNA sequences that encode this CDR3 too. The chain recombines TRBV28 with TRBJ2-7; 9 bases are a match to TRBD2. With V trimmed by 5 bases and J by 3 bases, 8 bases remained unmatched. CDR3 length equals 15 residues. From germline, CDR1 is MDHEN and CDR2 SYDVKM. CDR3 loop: CASSLPSGGSYEQYF. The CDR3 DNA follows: TGTGCCAGCAGTCTCCCGAGCGGGGGGAGCTACGAGCAGTACTTC.

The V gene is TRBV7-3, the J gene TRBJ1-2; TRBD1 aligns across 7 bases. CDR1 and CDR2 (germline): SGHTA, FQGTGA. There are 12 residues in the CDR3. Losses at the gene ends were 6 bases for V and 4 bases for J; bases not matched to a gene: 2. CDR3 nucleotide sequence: TGTGCCAGCAGTACAGGGGTCTATGGCTACACCTTC. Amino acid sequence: CASSTGVYGYTF.

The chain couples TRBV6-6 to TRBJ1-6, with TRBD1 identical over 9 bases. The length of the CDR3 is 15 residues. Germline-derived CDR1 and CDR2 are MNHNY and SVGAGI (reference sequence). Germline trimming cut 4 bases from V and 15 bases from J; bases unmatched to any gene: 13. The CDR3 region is CASSFSRDRVHVLHF. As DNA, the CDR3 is TGTGCCAGCAGTTTTTCCCGGGACAGGGTGCATGTCCTCCACTTT.

For the CDR3, the DNA is TGTGCCAGCAGCTTAGAGCGGAATGAGCAGTTCTTC. Translation: CASSLERNEQFF. The rearrangement uses TRBV11-2 and TRBJ2-1, with no clear D. The V end lost 0 bases, the J end lost 7 bases, and 4 bases lay between the germline ends. The CDR3 extends over 12 amino acids. The germline CDR1 and CDR2 sequences are SGHAT and FQNNGV.

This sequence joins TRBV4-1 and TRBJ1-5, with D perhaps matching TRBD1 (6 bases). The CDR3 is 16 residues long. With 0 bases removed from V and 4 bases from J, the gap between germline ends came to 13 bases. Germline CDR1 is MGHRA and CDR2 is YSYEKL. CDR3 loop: CASSQETGGRNQPQHF. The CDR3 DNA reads TGCGCCAGCAGCCAAGAGACTGGGGGCCGGAATCAGCCCCAGCATTTT.

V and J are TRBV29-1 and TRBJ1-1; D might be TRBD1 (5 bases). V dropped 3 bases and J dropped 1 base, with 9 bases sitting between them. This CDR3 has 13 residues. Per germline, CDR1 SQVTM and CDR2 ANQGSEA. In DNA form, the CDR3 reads TGCAGCGTTGAGGCTCAGGGGAACACTGAAGCTTTCTTT. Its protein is CSVEAQGNTEAFF.

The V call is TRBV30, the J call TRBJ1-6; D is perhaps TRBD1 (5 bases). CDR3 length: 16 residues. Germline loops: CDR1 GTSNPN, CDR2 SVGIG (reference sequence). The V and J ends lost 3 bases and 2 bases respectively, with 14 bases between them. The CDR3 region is CAWRWGREPYNSPLHF. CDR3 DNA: TGTGCCTGGAGGTGGGGGAGGGAGCCCTATAATTCACCCCTCCACTTT.

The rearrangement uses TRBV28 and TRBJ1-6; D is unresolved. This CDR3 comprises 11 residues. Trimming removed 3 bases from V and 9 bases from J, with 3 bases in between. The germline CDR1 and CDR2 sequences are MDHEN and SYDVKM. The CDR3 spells CASSLASPLHF. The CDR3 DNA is TGTGCCAGCAGTTTGGCTTCACCCCTCCACTTT.

The CDR3, as DNA: TGTGCCAGCAGCCGTGGACAGGGGCGGTGGGGCTACACCTTC. Protein sequence: CASSRGQGRWGYTF. This rearrangement joins TRBV7-9 to TRBJ1-2; TRBD1 aligns across 9 bases. CDR3 size: 14 residues. Unmatched junction bases numbered 9, after V lost 5 bases and J lost 8 bases. Germline V gives CDR1 SEHNR, CDR2 FQNEAQ (reference sequence). Variable domain in full (rest from reference TRBV7-9 and TRBJ1-2): DTGVSQNPRHKITKRGQNVTFRCDPISEHNRLYWYRQTLGQGPEFLTYFQNEAQLEKSRLLSDRFSAERPKGSFSTLEIQRTEQGDSAMYLCASSRGQGRWGYTFGSGTRLTVV.

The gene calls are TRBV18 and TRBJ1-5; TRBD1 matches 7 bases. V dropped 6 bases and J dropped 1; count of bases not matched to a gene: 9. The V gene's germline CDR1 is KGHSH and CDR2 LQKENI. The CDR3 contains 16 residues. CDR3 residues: CASSPRQGLSNQPQHF. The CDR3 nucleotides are TGTGCCAGCTCCCCGCGACAGGGATTGAGCAATCAGCCCCAGCATTTT.

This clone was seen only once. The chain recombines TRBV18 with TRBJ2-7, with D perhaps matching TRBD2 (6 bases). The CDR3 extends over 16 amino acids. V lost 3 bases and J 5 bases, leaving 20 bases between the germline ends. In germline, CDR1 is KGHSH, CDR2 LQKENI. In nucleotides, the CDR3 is TGTGCCAGCTCACCTTTGCGGGGAATGATCACGGACGAGCAGTACTTC. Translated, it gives CASSPLRGMITDEQYF.

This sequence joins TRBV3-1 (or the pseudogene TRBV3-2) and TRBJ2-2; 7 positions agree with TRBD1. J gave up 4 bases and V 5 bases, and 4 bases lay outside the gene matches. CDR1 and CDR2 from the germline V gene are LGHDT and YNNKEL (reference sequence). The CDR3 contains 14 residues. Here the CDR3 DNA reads TGTGCCAGCAGCGGGGACAGATTCACCGGGGAGCTGTTTTTT. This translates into CASSGDRFTGELFF.

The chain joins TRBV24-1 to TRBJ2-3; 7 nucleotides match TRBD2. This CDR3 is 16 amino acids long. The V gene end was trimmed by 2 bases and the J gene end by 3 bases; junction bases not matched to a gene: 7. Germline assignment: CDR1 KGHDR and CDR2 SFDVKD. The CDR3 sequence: CATSDWEGEVTDTQYF. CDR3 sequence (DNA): TGTGCCACCAGTGATTGGGAGGGCGAAGTGACAGATACGCAGTATTTT.

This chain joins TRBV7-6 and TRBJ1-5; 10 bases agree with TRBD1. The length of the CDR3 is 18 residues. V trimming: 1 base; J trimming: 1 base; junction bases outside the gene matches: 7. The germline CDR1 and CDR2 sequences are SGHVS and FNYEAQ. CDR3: CASSLGTGGTRSNQPQHF. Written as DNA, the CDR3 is TGTGCCAGCAGCTTAGGGACAGGGGGGACTAGGAGCAATCAGCCCCAGCATTTT.

The CDR3 sequence: CASSGARVAEQYF. As DNA, the CDR3 is TGTGCCAGTAGTGGAGCGAGGGTGGCCGAGCAGTACTTC. This chain links TRBV19 with TRBJ2-7; possibly TRBD2 for D (5 bases). The CDR3 runs 13 residues. Per germline, CDR1 LNHDA and CDR2 SQIVND (reference sequence). Trimming pared 5 bases from V and 6 bases from J, leaving 14 bases between.

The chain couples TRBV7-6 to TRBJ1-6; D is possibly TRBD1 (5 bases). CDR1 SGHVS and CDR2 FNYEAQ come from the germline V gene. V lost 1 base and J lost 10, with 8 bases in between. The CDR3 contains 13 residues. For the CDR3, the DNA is TGTGCCAGCAGCTTAGAGGGGTCCTCACCCCTCCACTTT. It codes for CASSLEGSSPLHF.

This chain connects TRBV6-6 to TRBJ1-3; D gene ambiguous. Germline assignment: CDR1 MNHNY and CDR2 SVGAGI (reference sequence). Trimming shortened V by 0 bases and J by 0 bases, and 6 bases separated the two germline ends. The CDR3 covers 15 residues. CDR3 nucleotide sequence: TGTGCCAGCAGTTACTCTGAGAGCTCTGGAAACACCATATATTTT. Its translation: CASSYSESSGNTIYF.

CDR3: CASSHRDFTYNEQFF. As DNA, the CDR3 is TGTGCCAGCAGCCACCGGGACTTTACCTACAATGAGCAGTTCTTC. This rearrangement joins TRBV7-9 to TRBJ2-1; tentatively, D is TRBD2 (6 bases). V shed 5 bases and J shed 2 bases, with 13 bases lying between them. Germline CDR1 is SEHNR and CDR2 is FQNEAQ (reference sequence). This CDR3 region has 15 residues.

The CDR3 protein is CASSLTNSFPGYTF. The CDR3 bases are TGTGCCAGCAGCTTAACGAACAGTTTTCCTGGCTACACCTTC. The rearrangement links TRBV7-2 to TRBJ1-2; no reliable D call. The CDR3 totals 14 residues. Trimming stripped 2 bases from V and 7 bases from J, with 14 bases between. The V gene's germline CDR1 is SGHTA and CDR2 FQGNSA.

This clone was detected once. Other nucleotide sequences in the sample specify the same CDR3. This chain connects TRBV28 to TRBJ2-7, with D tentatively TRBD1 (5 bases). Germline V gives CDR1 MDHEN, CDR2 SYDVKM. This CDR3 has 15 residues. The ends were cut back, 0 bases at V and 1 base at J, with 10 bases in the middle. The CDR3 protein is CASSLWGQGSYEQYF. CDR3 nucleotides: TGTGCCAGCAGTTTATGGGGTCAGGGATCCTACGAGCAGTACTTC. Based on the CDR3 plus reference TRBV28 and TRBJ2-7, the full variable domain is DVKVTQSSRYLVKRTGEKVFLECVQDMDHENMFWYRQDPGLGLRLIYFSYDVKMKEKGDIPEGYSVSREKKERFSLILESASTNQTSMYLCASSLWGQGSYEQYFGPGTRLTVT.